These 23 T cell receptor beta chains came from one sample sequenced in a study of blood T cell repertoires in COVID-19. The data were produced by immunoSEQ multiplex PCR, yet TCRdb's version contains in-frame clones alone and is incomplete. The table records about 250,000 clones, around 83% of them present only once. Sequenced material: peripheral blood. The origin of the receptors is a man aged 35 to 55 with active or convalescent COVID-19.

In DNA, the CDR3 is TGTGCCAGCAGTTTAGACAGTCATTCACCCCTCCACTTT. It encodes CASSLDSHSPLHF. V gene TRBV12-3 or TRBV12-4 combines with J gene TRBJ1-6, with D hard to call. The germline V and J ends were trimmed by 1 base and 8 bases, with 6 bases remaining between them. The CDR3 spans 13 residues.

The J gene is TRBJ1-2, the V gene TRBV21-1. TRBV21-1 is a pseudogene segment. The CDR3 runs 22 residues. DNA for the CDR3: TGTGCCAGCAGCAAAGAAATCAGGAAGGAGGGCCCCTCGACCCCTAGTGAATATGGCTACACCTTC. This translates into CASSKEIRKEGPSTPSEYGYTF.

The chain couples TRBV11-3 to TRBJ1-1; 9 nucleotides line up with TRBD1. The CDR3 is 14 residues long. Germline V CDR1 and CDR2: SGHNT, YENEEA. V shed 5 bases and J 4 bases; nucleotides not matched to a gene: 5. Here the CDR3 DNA reads TGTGCCAGCAGCCCCAGGGGACAGGGCACTGAAGCTTTCTTT. Translating it yields CASSPRGQGTEAFF.

V is TRBV3-1 (or the pseudogene TRBV3-2) and J is TRBJ2-7; 7 positions match TRBD1. Germline V gene sequence: CDR1 LGHDT, CDR2 YNNKEL (reference sequence). V dropped 1 base and J dropped 0; count of bases not matched to a gene: 3. This CDR3 has 15 residues. The CDR3 coding sequence is TGTGCCAGCAGCCAAGCCGGGACAGCCTCCTACGAGCAGTACTTC. Encoded protein: CASSQAGTASYEQYF.

This clone was observed once. The rearrangement joins TRBV27 to TRBJ2-3, with 8 bases identical to TRBD1. This CDR3 comprises 14 residues. Losses at the gene ends were 8 bases for V and 5 bases for J; bases not matched to a gene: 9. Germline V gene sequence: CDR1 MNHEY, CDR2 SMNVEV (reference sequence). CDR3 sequence (DNA): TGTGCCAGCCGCAGGGGGCCTCGAAAAGATACGCAGTATTTT. This codes for CASRRGPRKDTQYF.

The chain recombines TRBV6-5 with TRBJ1-1, with TRBD1 matching 8 bases. The CDR3 consists of 15 residues. Per the germline V gene, CDR1 is MNHEY and CDR2 is SVGAGI. V was pared by 7 bases and J by 4 bases, with 11 bases of the junction left unmatched. The CDR3 DNA reads as TGTGCCAGCAAAGAACAGGGGGGTTTGGGCACTGAAGCTTTCTTT. Translated, it gives CASKEQGGLGTEAFF.

This clone was seen repeatedly, ten times or more. The V call is TRBV7-2, the J call TRBJ1-4, with 9 bases that match TRBD1. This CDR3 comprises 16 residues. Germline CDR1 and CDR2: SGHTA and FQGNSA. Trimming at V came to 3 bases and at J to 3 bases, leaving 5 bases not matched to a gene. The CDR3 sequence is CASSLGTGRANEKLFF. The CDR3 DNA sequence: TGTGCCAGCAGCTTGGGGACAGGGCGGGCTAATGAAAAACTGTTTTTT.

The J gene is TRBJ1-2, the V gene TRBV6-2 or TRBV6-3; D is possibly TRBD1 (6 bases). The CDR3 runs 13 residues. Looked up from germline, CDR1 is MNHEY and CDR2 is SVGEGT. V was shortened by 0 bases and J by 7 bases, with 9 bases between the two germline ends. CDR3 loop: CASSYSTGPGYTF. In DNA form, the CDR3 reads TGTGCCAGCAGTTACTCGACAGGTCCTGGCTACACCTTC.

This sequence joins TRBV18 and TRBJ1-1; no reliable D call. The length of the CDR3 is 13 residues. CDR1 is KGHSH, CDR2 LQKENI, per germline. Trimming stripped 6 bases from V and 3 bases from J, with 11 bases between. CDR3 nucleotides: TGTGCCAGCTCCCCGTTTCGTGACACTGAAGCTTTCTTT. Translation gives CASSPFRDTEAFF.

The V gene is TRBV10-3, the J gene TRBJ1-6; TRBD1 matches 7 bases. The CDR3 extends over 14 amino acids. J lost 7 bases, V lost 6 bases, and 6 bases had no gene match. Germline V lookup: CDR1 ENHRY, CDR2 SYGVKD. CDR3 amino acids: CAISLDRVNSPLHF. CDR3 nucleotides: TGTGCCATCAGCCTCGACAGGGTCAATTCACCCCTCCACTTT.

The DNA of the CDR3 is TGTGCCAGCAGCCCTGGACAGGGAAGGTGGACTGAAGCTTTCTTT. Translation: CASSPGQGRWTEAFF. V gene TRBV3-1 (or the pseudogene TRBV3-2) combines with J gene TRBJ1-1; TRBD1 matches at 8 bases. Germline CDR1 and CDR2: LGHDT and YNNKEL (reference sequence). Trimming at V came to 4 bases and at J to 5 bases, leaving 9 bases not matched to a gene. CDR3 length equals 15 residues.

CDR3 sequence reads: CASSIYRTAQSYTF. For the CDR3, the DNA is TGTGCCAGCAGCATCTATCGGACTGCTCAGTCATACACCTTC. The chain has TRBV11-1 and TRBJ1-2, with no clear D. V dropped 5 bases and J dropped 11 bases, with 21 bases sitting between them. Germline loops: CDR1 SGHAT, CDR2 FQDESV (reference sequence). There are 14 residues in the CDR3.

The J gene is TRBJ2-5, the V gene TRBV5-6; 7 nucleotides line up with TRBD2. The CDR3 runs 16 residues. Trimming at V came to 0 bases and at J to 2 bases, leaving 7 bases not matched to a gene. Germline CDR1 reads SGHDT; CDR2 reads YYEEEE. CDR3 nucleotides: TGTGCCAGCAGCTTGGGAAGCGGGGTGGCTCAAGAGACCCAGTACTTC. It is translated as CASSLGSGVAQETQYF.

The chain is built from TRBV10-2 and TRBJ1-2; 8 bases match TRBD1. Per germline, CDR1 WSHSY and CDR2 SAAADI. The length of the CDR3 is 15 residues. V lost 6 bases, J lost 6 bases, and 12 bases stayed unmatched. The CDR3 DNA sequence: TGCGCCAGCAGCCCGACCAGGACAGGGTTGAATGGCTACACCTTC. Translated, it gives CASSPTRTGLNGYTF.

The chain uses TRBV6-6 and TRBJ1-2; 9 nucleotides match TRBD1. Germline values: CDR1 MNHNY, CDR2 SVGAGI (reference sequence). The J segment lost 2 bases and the V segment lost 4 bases, leaving 8 bases of the junction unmatched. There are 16 residues in the CDR3. The CDR3 region has the DNA TGTGCCAGCAGTTCTCCTGAGGGGACAGGGAACTATGGCTACACCTTC. Protein product: CASSSPEGTGNYGYTF.

This clone showed up just once. The chain employs TRBV4-1 and TRBJ1-4; no clear D gene. Trimming removed 2 bases at V and 6 bases at J, with 4 bases between. The germline gives CDR1 MGHRA, CDR2 YSYEKL. The CDR3 is 12 residues long. The CDR3 here is CASSQIDEKLFF. CDR3 DNA: TGCGCCAGCAGCCAAATCGATGAAAAACTGTTTTTT.

The chain recombines TRBV30 with TRBJ2-4, with D maybe TRBD2 (6 bases). Looked up from germline, CDR1 is GTSNPN and CDR2 is SVGIG (reference sequence). V was trimmed by 0 bases and J by 2 bases, leaving 8 bases between them. CDR3 length equals 14 residues. In nucleotides, the CDR3 is TGTGCCTGGAGTGTGCGGGGCTCCAAAAACATTCAGTACTTC. Protein: CAWSVRGSKNIQYF.

This chain joins TRBV5-5 and TRBJ2-2, with 13 nucleotides matching TRBD2. V was clipped by 4 bases and J by 5 bases; unmatched bases: 5. The length of the CDR3 is 16 residues. The germline V gene encodes CDR1 SGHKS and CDR2 YYEKEE (reference sequence). CDR3 coding DNA: TGTGCCAGCAGCACCAGACTAGCGGGGGGTACCGGGGAGCTGTTTTTT. Amino acid sequence: CASSTRLAGGTGELFF. The full variable domain, its missing parts supplied by reference TRBV5-5 and TRBJ2-2, is DAGVTQSPTHLIKTRGQQVTLRCSPISGHKSVSWYQQVLGQGPQFIFQYYEKEERGRGNFPDRFSARQFPNYSSELNVNALLLGDSALYLCASSTRLAGGTGELFFGEGSRLTVL.

The genes are TRBV7-6 and TRBJ1-1; a possible D gene is TRBD1 (6 bases). The CDR3 totals 16 residues. V dropped 4 bases and J dropped 1 base, with 16 bases sitting between them. In germline, CDR1 is SGHVS, CDR2 FNYEAQ. Written as DNA, the CDR3 is TGTGCCAGCAGCTCCCCCACCAGGGACAAGAACACTGAAGCTTTCTTT. Its translation is CASSSPTRDKNTEAFF.

The CDR3 sequence: CSVVNRESGYTF. The DNA for the CDR3 is TGCAGCGTTGTGAACAGGGAATCTGGCTACACCTTC. The chain is built from TRBV29-1 and TRBJ1-2; a weak D match, TRBD1 (6 bases). The ends were cut back, 4 bases at V and 7 bases at J, with 13 bases in the middle. The germline V gene has CDR1 SQVTM and CDR2 ANQGSEA. The CDR3 sequence is 12 residues long.

The rearrangement joins TRBV3-1 (or the pseudogene TRBV3-2) to TRBJ2-4, with 8 bases matching TRBD2. V was clipped by 3 bases and J by 4 bases; unmatched bases: 5. The germline CDR1 and CDR2 sequences are LGHDT and YNNKEL (reference sequence). The CDR3 is 15 residues long. The DNA for the CDR3 is TGTGCCAGCAGCCATGGTACTAGCGGAAAAAACATTCAGTACTTC. Its translation: CASSHGTSGKNIQYF.

The chain combines TRBV9 with TRBJ2-1; 12 bases map to TRBD2. Per the germline V gene, CDR1 is SGDLS and CDR2 is YYNGEE. V lost 6 bases, J lost 3 bases, and 7 bases stayed unmatched. The CDR3 length is 16 residues. The CDR3 region has the DNA TGTGCCAGCACCCGCACTAGCGGGGGGTACTACAATGAGCAGTTCTTC. It specifies CASTRTSGGYYNEQFF.

The J gene is TRBJ2-7, the V gene TRBV6-5; 7 bases agree with TRBD2. The CDR3 is 15 amino acids. V gave up 2 bases and J gave up 2 bases; unmatched junction bases: 6. Germline V gives CDR1 MNHEY, CDR2 SVGAGI. In DNA form, the CDR3 reads TGTGCCAGCAGTTACGACGGGACTACGACCTACGAGCAGTACTTC. This gives the protein CASSYDGTTTYEQYF.